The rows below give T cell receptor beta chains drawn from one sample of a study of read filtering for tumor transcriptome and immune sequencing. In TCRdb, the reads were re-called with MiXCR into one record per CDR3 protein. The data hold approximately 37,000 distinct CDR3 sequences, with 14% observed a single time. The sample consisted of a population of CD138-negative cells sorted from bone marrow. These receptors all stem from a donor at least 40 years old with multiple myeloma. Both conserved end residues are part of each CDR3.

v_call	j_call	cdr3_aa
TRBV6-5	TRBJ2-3	CASSRGQGRTDTQYF
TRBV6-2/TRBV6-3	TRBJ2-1	CASSPETAKFF
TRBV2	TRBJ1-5	CASSDGLGVNQPQHF
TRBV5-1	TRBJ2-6	CASSRLASLSGANVLTF
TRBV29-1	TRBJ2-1	CSVFSGTGTYNEQFF
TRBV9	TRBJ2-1	CASSTGTGGLFF
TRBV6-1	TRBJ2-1	CASRRTSGDNNEQFF
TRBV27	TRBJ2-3	CASSSNYGPTDTQYF
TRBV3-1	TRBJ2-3	CASSQDRSRGSQYF
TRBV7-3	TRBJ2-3	CASSESGGHTDTQYF
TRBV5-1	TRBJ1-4	CASSFRSTNEKLFF
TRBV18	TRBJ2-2	CASSPRFKRGTGELFF
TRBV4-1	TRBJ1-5	CASSQLTGENQPQHF
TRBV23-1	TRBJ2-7	CASSLQGSYEQYF
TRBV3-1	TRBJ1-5	CASSLGQGFSNQPQHF
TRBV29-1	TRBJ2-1	CSVDFGDNEQFF
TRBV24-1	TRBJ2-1	CATSDFGRSSYNEQFF
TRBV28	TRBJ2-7	CASIGLAGNYEQYF
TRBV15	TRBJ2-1	CATSRRGIHEQFF
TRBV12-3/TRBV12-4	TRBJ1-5	CASQSGLNQPQHF
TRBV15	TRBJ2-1	CATRQYNEQFF
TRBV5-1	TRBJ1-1	CASSTAVRGATEAFF
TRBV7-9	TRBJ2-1	CASSPGTGQFF
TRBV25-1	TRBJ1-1	CASSESALMNTEAYF
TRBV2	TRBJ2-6	CASSVQGAGANVLTF
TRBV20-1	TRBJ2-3	CSAMTSGGARTDTQYF
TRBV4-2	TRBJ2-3	CASSHQTGGVGDTQYF
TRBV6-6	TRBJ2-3	CASSRGDTYTDTQYF
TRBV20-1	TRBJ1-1	CSPWTELNTEAFF
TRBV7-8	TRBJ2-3	CASSFRGGGTDTQYF
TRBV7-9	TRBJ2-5	CASSPTPPETQYF
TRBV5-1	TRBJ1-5	CASSLQIGQPQHF
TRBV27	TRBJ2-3	CASSYEGGFSTDTQYF
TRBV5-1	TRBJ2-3	CASSRDRPSDTQYF
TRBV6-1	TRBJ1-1	CASSEPDGTRNTEAFF
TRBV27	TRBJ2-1	CASSLSGARAQFF
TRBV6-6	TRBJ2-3	CASTARLAGGADTQYF
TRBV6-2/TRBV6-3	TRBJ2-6	CASSYADRGHGANVPTF
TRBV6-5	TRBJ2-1	CASSYSVPGEQFF
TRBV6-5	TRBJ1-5	CASSWVENQPQHF
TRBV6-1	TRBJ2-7	CASSEVRIEQYF
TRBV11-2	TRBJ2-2	CASSLTSGGNGELFF
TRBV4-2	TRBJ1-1	CAGSQDIQNTEAFF
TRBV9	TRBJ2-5	CASSVGDTTAQYF
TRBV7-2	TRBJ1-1	CASSSLGTPGTGRTEAFF